The clone carrying this T cell receptor beta chain was observed a handful of times. As yet, its antigen is unknown. This specimen comes from a study of T cell repertoires in cytomegalovirus infection. TCRdb ran MiXCR on the reads and lists one entry per CDR3 protein. The top ten hold more than 12% of the sample, which has some 920,000 distinct CDR3 sequences, around 31% seen once. CDR1 and CDR2 (germline): MGHDK, SYGVNS. This CDR3 is 17 amino acids long. V shed 3 bases and J shed 4 bases, with 21 bases lying between them. This sequence originates from a human donor in good health (CMV status not recorded). Some clones in this sample may be carry-over from other donors' samples. The sample here was cultured CD8+ T cells from PBMCs, taken from culture after CMV antigen stimulation. The V call is TRBV25-1, the J call TRBJ1-2, with TRBD1 as a possible D gene (5 bases). Here the CDR3 DNA reads TGTGCCAGCAGTGATAATCCAGGGAGGGGTTCTAGCTATGGCTACACCTTC. This translates into CASSDNPGRGSSYGYTF.